This TCR beta chain came from a study of blood T cell repertoires in COVID-19. This clone was observed once. This CDR3 is built from 13 residues. Germline CDR1 SGHDN, CDR2 FVKESK. Between the trimmed V and J ends, which lost 7 bases and 8 bases, there was a span of 17 bases. Assay used: immunoSEQ multiplex PCR; TCRdb lists only in-frame clones, some missing. Of 150,000 to 250,000 clones listed, 87% were seen once; the top ten hold approximately 2.2%. The TCR comes from a woman in her 30s who had recovered from COVID-19. This chain uses TRBV14 with TRBJ1-1; weak D call: TRBD1 (6 bases). Sequencing was carried out using PBMCs or T cells enriched from blood (not recorded which). The CDR3 DNA follows: TGTGCCAGCATCCCTCTACAAGGGGGAGAAGCTTTCTTT. Protein product: CASIPLQGGEAFF.